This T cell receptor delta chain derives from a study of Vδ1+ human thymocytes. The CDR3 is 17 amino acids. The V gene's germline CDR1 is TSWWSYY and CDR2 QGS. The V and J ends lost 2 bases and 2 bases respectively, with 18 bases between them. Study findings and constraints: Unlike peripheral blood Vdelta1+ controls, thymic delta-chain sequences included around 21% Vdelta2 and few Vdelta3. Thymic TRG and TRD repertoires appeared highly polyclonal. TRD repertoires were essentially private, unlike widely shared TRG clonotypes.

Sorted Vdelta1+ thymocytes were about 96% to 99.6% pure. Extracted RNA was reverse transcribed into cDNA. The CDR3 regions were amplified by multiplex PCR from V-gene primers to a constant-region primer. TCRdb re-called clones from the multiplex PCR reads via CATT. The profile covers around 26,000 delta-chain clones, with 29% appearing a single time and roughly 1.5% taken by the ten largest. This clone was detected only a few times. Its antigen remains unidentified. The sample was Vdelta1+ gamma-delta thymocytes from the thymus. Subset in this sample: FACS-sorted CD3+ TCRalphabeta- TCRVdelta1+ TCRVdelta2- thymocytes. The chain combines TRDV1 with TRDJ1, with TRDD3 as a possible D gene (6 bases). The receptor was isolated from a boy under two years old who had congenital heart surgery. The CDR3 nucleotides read TGTGCTCTTGGGGAAGGTGCGACGGGGATGAAAACCGATAAACTCATCTTT. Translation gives CALGEGATGMKTDKLIF.